Below are 10 T cell receptor beta chains sequenced from a single sample in a study of CD4 and CD8 cells across lung adenocarcinoma regions. TCRdb processed the PCR reads anew with MiXCR; each CDR3 protein has one entry. In the table there are approximately 12,000 distinct CDR3 sequences, around half of which are singletons. The specimen sequenced was CD8+ T cells from the center of a lung tumor. The receptors come from a female donor with lung adenocarcinoma. The CD4 and CD8 labels of this study may be unreliable.

By its share, this clonotype is medium-sized. The chain has TRBV6-5 and TRBJ1-2; 7 bases are shared with TRBD1. V lost 6 bases to trimming and J lost 9 bases; unmatched junction nucleotides: 13. Germline loops: CDR1 MNHEY, CDR2 SVGAGI. The CDR3 runs 14 residues. The CDR3 sequence: CASRPGGGLSSYTF. DNA of the CDR3: TGTGCCAGCAGGCCAGGGGGGGGACTGTCGAGCTACACCTTC.

V usage is TRBV27 and J usage is TRBJ2-4, with TRBD2 as a possible D gene (5 bases). The germline CDR1 and CDR2 sequences are MNHEY and SMNVEV (reference sequence). The CDR3 has 15 residues. Trimming shortened V by 5 bases and J by 2 bases, and 13 bases separated the two germline ends. Written as DNA, the CDR3 is TGTGCCAGCAGTCCCACTCCGGGAACCAAAAACATTCAGTACTTC. Amino acids: CASSPTPGTKNIQYF.

This clonotype was seen only a few times. The V and J genes are TRBV5-1 and TRBJ2-5; 7 bases agree with TRBD1. Germline V gene lookup returns CDR1 SGHRS and CDR2 YFSETQ. V lost 3 bases to trimming and J lost 1 base; unmatched junction nucleotides: 9. The CDR3 is made up of 16 amino acids. In DNA form, the CDR3 reads TGCGCCAGCAGCTCGTCGTCGGACAGGAGCCAAGAGACCCAGTACTTC. It yields the protein CASSSSSDRSQETQYF.

The CDR3 coding sequence is TGTGCCAGTAAAACGGAATTGAACACTGAAGCTTTCTTT. Translating gives CASKTELNTEAFF. V and J are TRBV6-1 and TRBJ1-1; D is uncertain. V lost 9 bases, J lost 0 bases, and 11 bases lay in between. The CDR3 sequence is 13 residues long. CDR1 MNHNS and CDR2 SASEGT come from the germline V gene.

The chain is built from TRBV4-1 and TRBJ2-1; 11 bases map to TRBD2. The CDR3 runs 17 residues. Per germline, CDR1 MGHRA and CDR2 YSYEKL. Trimming cost V 1 base and J 3 bases; bases outside gene matches: 5. The DNA for the CDR3 is TGCGCCAGCAGCCAAGTCCTGGGACTAGCGGTCTACAATGAGCAGTTCTTC. Protein product: CASSQVLGLAVYNEQFF.

This chain uses TRBV6-1 with TRBJ2-7, with 7 bases fitting TRBD1. Gene TRBJ2-1 matches the end of the DNA better, so the J call may be wrong. The CDR3 sequence is 14 residues long. Germline V lookup: CDR1 MNHNS, CDR2 SASEGT. The DNA for the CDR3 is TGTGCCAGCAGGAAGACAGGGTCCGTCACTGAGCAGTTCTTC. This sequence encodes CASRKTGSVTEQFF.

The chain carries TRBV6-1 and TRBJ2-2; the D is unclear. The end of the DNA aligns better with TRBJ2-3, so the J call may be wrong. This CDR3 spans 15 amino acids. Germline V lookup: CDR1 MNHNS, CDR2 SASEGT. CDR3 sequence (DNA): TGTGCCAGCAGTGAAGCCCAAGACAACACCGGTAAGCAGTATTTT. It encodes CASSEAQDNTGKQYF.

The gene calls are TRBV10-3 and TRBJ2-1; the match to TRBD2 covers 9 bases. CDR3 length: 14 amino acids. Germline assignment: CDR1 ENHRY and CDR2 SYGVKD. Germline trimming cut 8 bases from V and 10 bases from J; bases unmatched to any gene: 12. The CDR3 sequence is CAIRSGSGRREQFF. The CDR3 DNA sequence: TGTGCCATCCGTTCGGGTAGCGGGAGAAGGGAGCAGTTCTTC.

The chain combines TRBV27 with TRBJ2-5; the D gene is possibly TRBD1 (6 bases). The tail of the sequence fits TRBJ2-7 better, so the J call may be wrong. The CDR3 runs 12 residues. Germline lookup yields CDR1 MNHEY and CDR2 SMNVEV (reference sequence). CDR3 DNA sequence: TGTGCCAGCAGCCTGGACAGCTACGAGCAGTACTTC. It encodes CASSLDSYEQYF.

V usage is TRBV20-1 and J usage is TRBJ1-1; TRBD1 might be the D (6 bases). Between the trimmed V and J ends, which lost 1 base and 0 bases, there was a span of 9 bases. This CDR3 comprises 14 residues. The germline V gene has CDR1 DFQATT and CDR2 SNEGSKA (reference sequence). The chain's CDR3 is CSARGTGMNTEAFF. DNA for the CDR3: TGCAGTGCTAGAGGAACAGGGATGAACACTGAAGCTTTCTTT.